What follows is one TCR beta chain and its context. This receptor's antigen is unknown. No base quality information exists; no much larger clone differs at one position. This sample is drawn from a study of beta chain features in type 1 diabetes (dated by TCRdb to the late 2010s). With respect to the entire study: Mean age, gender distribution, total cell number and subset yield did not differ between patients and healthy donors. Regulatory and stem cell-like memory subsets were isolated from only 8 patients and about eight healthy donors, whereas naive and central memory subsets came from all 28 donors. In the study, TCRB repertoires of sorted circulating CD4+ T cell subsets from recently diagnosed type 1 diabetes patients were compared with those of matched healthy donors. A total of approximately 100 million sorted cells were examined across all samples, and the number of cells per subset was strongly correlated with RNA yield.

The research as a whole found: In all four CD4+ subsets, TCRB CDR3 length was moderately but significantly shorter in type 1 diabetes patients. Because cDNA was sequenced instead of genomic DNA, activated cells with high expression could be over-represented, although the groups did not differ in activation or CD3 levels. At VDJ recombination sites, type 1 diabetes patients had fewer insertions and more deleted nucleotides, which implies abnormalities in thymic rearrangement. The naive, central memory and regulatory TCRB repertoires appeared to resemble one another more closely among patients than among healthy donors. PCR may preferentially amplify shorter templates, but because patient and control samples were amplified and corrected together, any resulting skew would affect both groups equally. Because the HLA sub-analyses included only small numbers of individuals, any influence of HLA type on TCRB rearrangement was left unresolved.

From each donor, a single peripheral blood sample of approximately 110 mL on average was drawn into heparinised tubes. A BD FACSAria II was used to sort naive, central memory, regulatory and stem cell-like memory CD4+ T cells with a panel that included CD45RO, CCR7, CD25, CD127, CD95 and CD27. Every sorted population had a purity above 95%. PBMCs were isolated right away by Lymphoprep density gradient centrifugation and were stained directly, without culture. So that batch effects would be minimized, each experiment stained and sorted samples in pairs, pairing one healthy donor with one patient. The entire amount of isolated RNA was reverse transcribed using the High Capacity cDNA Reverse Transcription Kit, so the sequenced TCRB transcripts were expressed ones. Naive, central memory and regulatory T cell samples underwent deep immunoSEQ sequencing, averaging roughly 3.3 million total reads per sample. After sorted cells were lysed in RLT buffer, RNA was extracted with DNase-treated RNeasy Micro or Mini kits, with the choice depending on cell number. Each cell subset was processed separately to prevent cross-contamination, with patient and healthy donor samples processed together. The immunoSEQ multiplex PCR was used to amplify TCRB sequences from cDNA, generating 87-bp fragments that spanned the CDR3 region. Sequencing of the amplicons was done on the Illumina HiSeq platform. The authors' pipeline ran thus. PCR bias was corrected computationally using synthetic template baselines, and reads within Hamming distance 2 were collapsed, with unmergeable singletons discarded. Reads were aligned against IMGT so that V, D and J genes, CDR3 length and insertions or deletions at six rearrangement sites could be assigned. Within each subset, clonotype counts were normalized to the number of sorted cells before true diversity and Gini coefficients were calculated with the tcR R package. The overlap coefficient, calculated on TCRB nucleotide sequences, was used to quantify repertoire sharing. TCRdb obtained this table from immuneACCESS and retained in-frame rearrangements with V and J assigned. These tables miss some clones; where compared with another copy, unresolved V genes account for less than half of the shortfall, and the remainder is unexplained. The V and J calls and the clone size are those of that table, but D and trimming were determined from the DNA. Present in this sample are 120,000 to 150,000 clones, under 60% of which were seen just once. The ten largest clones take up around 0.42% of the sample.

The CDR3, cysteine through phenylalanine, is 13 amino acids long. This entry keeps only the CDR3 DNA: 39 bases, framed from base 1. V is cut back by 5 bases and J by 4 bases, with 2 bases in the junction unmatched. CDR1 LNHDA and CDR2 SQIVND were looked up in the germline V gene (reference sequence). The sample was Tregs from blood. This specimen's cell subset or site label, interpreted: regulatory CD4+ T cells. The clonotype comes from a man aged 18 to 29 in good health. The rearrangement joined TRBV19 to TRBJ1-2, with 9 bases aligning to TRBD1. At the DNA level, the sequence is TGTGCCAGTAGTCCACAGGGGGCCTATGGCTACACCTTC. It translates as CASSPQGAYGYTF.